This paragraph reports one T cell receptor (beta chain). Its recognized antigen is unknown. Base qualities were left out, and no much larger clone turns up one base away. This sample was taken from a study of cytomegalovirus exposure and HLA in healthy donors (dated by TCRdb to the late 2010s). Context from the whole study: In an earlier analysis of under 600 of the donors, 250 to 350 Gb of sequence data and 90 million to 130 million unique TCR beta sequences from about 179 million T cells were reported. Roughly 300 gigabases of sequencing data and tens of millions of unique TCR sequences made up an early release that covered 500 to 650 HLA-typed donors. Of the roughly 390 genotyped donors, approximately 83% fell in the genetic ancestry cluster associated with self-reported Caucasian donors. The aim of the study was to test whether cataloging public T cell receptors could identify signatures of past pathogen exposure. The study used immunosequencing to profile the T cell repertoires of approximately 650 subjects and linked those repertoires to cytomegalovirus serostatus. A separate validation cohort of roughly 110 different subjects was used in addition to the 666-subject first cohort. To predict cytomegalovirus infection status, the study brought together high-throughput TCR immunosequencing, statistical association of individual TCRs with disease status, and machine learning. In a later analysis, previously published TCR beta repertoires from 600 to 850 donors were re-analyzed and high-resolution HLA genotyping was added so that TCR occurrence patterns could be studied. The later analysis used no new phenotypic data to find candidate immune exposures, relying instead on TCR beta sequences and their occurrence across donors. An earlier analysis of around 580 of the donors used high-throughput TCR beta sequencing to judge whether each TCR beta V gene segment behaved as functional or pseudogenic. Donor age, sex, ethnicity and CMV serostatus were collected together with the repertoire data. Genome-wide SNP genotypes for about 55% of the roughly 670 donors were used in a later genetic analysis, which treated that subset as a discovery cohort. Every repertoire in the discovery cohort had been generated on one and the same sequencing platform. Class I and class II HLA loci were covered by the typing at four-digit resolution. The number of donors typed differed by locus, with 629-630 for A, B, C, DRB1 and DQB1, around 560 for DQA1, nearly 610 for DPA1, and over 400 for DPB1. Roughly five DR-DQ haplotypes were treated as single units for association and clustering because of strong linkage in the cohort. On average, around 200,000 unique TCR beta nucleotide sequences were sequenced per donor among a few hundred genotyped donors of the cohort, with roughly 18% of those sequences being non-productive.

The cohort was made up of approximately 670 healthy bone marrow donors. At the time of sampling, every cohort member was nominally healthy, though immune exposures that went unrecorded were likely present. The donor tested CMV seropositive and was one of the 289 seropositive cohort members. Every donor gave a peripheral blood sample, and the peripheral blood mononuclear cells from that sample were used for TCR beta sequencing. The Qiagen DNeasy Blood Extraction Kit was used to extract genomic DNA from the blood cell samples. Based on the germline V gene (reference sequence), the CDR1 and CDR2 sequences are SEHNR and FQNEAQ. Here V drops 4 bases and J drops 3 bases, and the junction holds 3 bases not matched to any gene. There are 14 amino acids in the CDR3, from cysteine to phenylalanine inclusive. The entry retains the CDR3 DNA only, 42 bases that are in frame from base 1. The library was obtained by the immunoSEQ multiplex PCR assay. A mixture of 60 forward primers for TCR Vbeta segments and 13 reverse primers for TCR Jbeta segments was used in the multiplex PCR. A multiplex PCR assay on genomic DNA amplified the CDR3 region of rearranged TCR beta genes. The amplified TCR beta libraries were sequenced on the Illumina HiSeq System as 87-base-pair reads. The study's processing was this. A later analysis counted about 76 million unique TCR beta chains across the 640 or so repertoires, and approximately 11 million of these chains were shared by at least two donors. To remove PCR and sequencing errors, raw reads were error-corrected and collapsed into unique sequences using a nearest-neighbor algorithm that merged closely related sequences. To assign V, D and J gene segments, CDR3 sequences were aligned to IMGT reference sequences. For a sequence to be retained, at least a six-nucleotide match to both a V gene segment and a J gene segment was required. Rearrangements were classified as productive when the CDR3 lacked stop codons and remained in frame with V and J, and all other rearrangements were classified as non-productive. CDR3 was defined by IMGT convention, running from the second conserved V-encoded cysteine to the conserved J-encoded phenylalanine. Sequences without an unambiguous match to a single V gene segment were excluded from the earlier analysis of almost 600 of the donors. An earlier analysis of a few hundred of the donors classified V segments as functional when productive rearrangements were above 56.7% and as segregating when the standard deviation between donors was above 5%. A statistical classification framework was developed to diagnose cytomegalovirus status using the catalog of TCR beta chain sequences. In a later analysis, V and J genes were assigned by comparing TCR nucleotide sequences against IMGT/GENE-DB human TR gene sequences. In a later analysis, CDR3 sequences and most-parsimonious VDJ recombination scenarios were assigned using the TCRdist pipeline. In a later analysis, every TCR beta chain was defined by the combination of its CDR3 amino acid sequence and its V-gene family, and reads without a unique V-gene family were dropped. A later analysis removed 592 highly shared, low-generation-probability nucleotide sequences to deal with suspected cross-contamination and a sequencing artifact. A later analysis calculated a clonal expansion index for each public chain from normalized within-repertoire ranks of inferred template counts. In a later analysis, generation probabilities were computed using a VDJ recombination model fitted to out-of-frame rearrangements, and the results were checked against IGoR. In a later analysis, TCR-TCR, TCR-HLA and TCR-CMV co-occurrence was scored with hypergeometric tests, and a repertoire-size bias correction was applied to TCR pairs. In a later analysis, false discovery rates were estimated by permuting HLA or CMV assignments 20 times. In a later analysis, co-occurring TCRs were grouped using DBSCAN, with TCRdist sequence similarity added in when clustering inside HLA-allele-positive subsets. Co-occurrence clustering excluded repertoires with fewer than 30,000 or more than 120,000 public chains, plus five with anomalous nucleotide sharing. Imported from immuneACCESS, the table was reduced by TCRdb to in-frame sequences with V and J called. These copies leave out some clones; in studies compared against another copy, an unresolved V gene accounts for under half, and the cause of the remainder is not known. V and J calls and clone size are as listed in that table; D and trimming were resolved from the DNA. A total of some 70,000 clones appear in this sample, approximately 70% of them only once. The top ten constitute roughly 15% of the sample.

Findings and caveats that apply to the study as a whole: A later genetic analysis associated a missense DCLRE1C variant with V-gene and J-gene trimming of TCR beta chains, and an independent cohort replicated the association. A later analysis associated 15,000 to 20,000 TCR beta sequences with specific HLA alleles at a false discovery rate of 0.05. It was suggested by the authors that the approach could potentially be generalized to other disease states and immunological phenotypes. Because some donors lacked HLA typing at each locus, the association tests relied only on the typed subset. Correlated functional status among segregating V segments might reflect linkage disequilibrium, but an unknown experimental factor could not be ruled out. Most CMV-associated TCR beta chains appeared to be HLA-restricted in a later analysis, and the HLA associations seemed to be driven largely by CMV exposure. Compared with the roughly 710-donor mean, donors in an Asian-associated ancestry cluster had fewer N-insertions in productive TCRs, according to a later genetic analysis. A few of the identified cytomegalovirus-associated TCR beta chains were confirmed in vitro to be specific for cytomegalovirus antigens. A later analysis found that HLA-associated TCR beta chains were more clonally expanded and had lower generation probabilities than equally common non-associated chains. The study listed 150 to 200 TCR beta chains as associated with cytomegalovirus. In a later analysis, the rate of TCR association differed among HLA loci, with DRB1 alleles having the most associated TCRs and HLA-C alleles having the fewest. For the cohort, immune exposure information was limited to CMV serostatus. Broadly in line with IMGT annotations, most TCR beta V segments showed up in productive rearrangements about 87% or about 30% of the time in an earlier analysis of 587 of the donors. A further reported finding was that TCR beta sequences accurately predicted the HLA-A and HLA-B alleles for most subjects in the first cohort. Cytomegalovirus status was reported to be diagnosed by the classifier with high specificity and sensitivity in both the original and validation cohorts. A cluster of highly shared sequence variants was judged likely to be a technical artifact of the sequencing pipeline. In a later analysis, several top co-occurrence clusters were reported to appear linked to parvovirus B19, influenza, CMV and Epstein-Barr virus. When HLA alleles, especially DR and DQ, strongly co-occurred, attributing TCR associations to individual alleles was difficult. In this cohort, only TCR beta chains were sequenced, and detectable features were limited by the absence of alpha or paired-chain data. Roughly uniform sequencing depth across donors was assumed in presence/absence analyses, although this assumption may not hold. Because counts were too low, about 18 rarely observed V segments, including chromosome 9 orphons, were excluded from the earlier analysis of under 650 of the donors. The 87-base-pair reads could not distinguish some IMGT-functional V segments, including TRBV6-2 and TRBV6-3, so those segments were excluded. While some public TCRs were present in many individuals, most TCR sequences turned up only very rarely across donors.

The V and J genes are TRBV7-9 and TRBJ1-5, with 7 bases matching TRBD1. Source material: PBMCs. The TCR was taken from a male donor in good health and CMV-seropositive. In nucleotides, the sequence is TGTGCCAGCAGCTCCACAGGGGACAATCAGCCCCAGCATTTT. This is translated as CASSSTGDNQPQHF.